A selection of T cell receptor beta chains follows, all from one sample in a study of blood T cell repertoires in COVID-19. Repertoires were generated with immunoSEQ multiplex PCR, while TCRdb's copy carries only in-frame clones and drops some. The data hold around 700,000 clones, with 85% to 90% observed a single time. Input material: peripheral blood. All receptors derive from a woman aged 18 to 35 with acute or convalescent COVID-19. Both conserved end residues are part of each CDR3. The D gene is left open where the match is weak. Clone size is shown for a subset of rows, as once, few, many or a class of expanded clone.

d_call clone_size j_call v_call cdr3_nt cdr3_aa
NA few TRBJ1-6 TRBV6-1 TGTGCCAGCAGTGGAGAATTGGGGCAATCCTATAATTCACCCCTCCACTTT CASSGELGQSYNSPLHF
NA NA TRBJ1-3 TRBV12-3/TRBV12-4 TGTGCCAGCAGCCTACTAGGAAACACCATATATTTT CASSLLGNTIYF
NA once TRBJ1-2 TRBV27 TGTGCCAGCAGTTTGGTATCGGGGTACCCCTACACCTTC CASSLVSGYPYTF
NA NA TRBJ2-2 TRBV19 TGTGCCAGTAGTATGGAGGGGAAGGGTGGCACCGGGGAGCTGTTTTTT CASSMEGKGGTGELFF
NA NA TRBJ1-5 TRBV19 TGTGCCAGTACCGAGACAGCGTTGCAGGATCAGCCCCAGCATTTT CASTETALQDQPQHF
TRBD1 NA TRBJ2-4 TRBV15 TGTGCCACCAGCAGAGAGGACAGGGGGCCCCTCATAGCCAAAAACATTCAGTACTTC CATSREDRGPLIAKNIQYF
TRBD2 NA TRBJ2-7 TRBV2 TGTGCCACCAGCGGGGGAACTTCCTACGAGCAGTACTTC CATSGGTSYEQYF
NA NA TRBJ2-3 TRBV5-6 TGTGCCAGCAGCCTGGCCTCGCCGGGGGATACGCAGTATTTT CASSLASPGDTQYF
NA NA TRBJ2-7 TRBV6-6 TGTGCCAGCAGTTACGCTGACACCACCTACGAGCAGTACTTC CASSYADTTYEQYF
NA NA TRBJ1-1 TRBV5-1 TGCGCCAGCAGCCTTGAGGGAGTGGGGGCAGGAACAGGTGAAGCTTTCTTT CASSLEGVGAGTGEAFF
TRBD2 NA TRBJ2-2 TRBV9 TGTGCCAGCAGCGTGCTGAGCGGGGCTGACGGGGAGCTGTTTTTT CASSVLSGADGELFF
NA NA TRBJ2-5 TRBV6-1 TGTGCCAGCAGTGTAAAGGGGGGGCCCTGGGGAAAAGAGACCCAGTACTTC CASSVKGGPWGKETQYF
NA NA TRBJ2-7 TRBV7-9 TGTGCCAGCAGCCCGCAGGGGGACTTCGAGCAGTACTTC CASSPQGDFEQYF
TRBD2 NA TRBJ2-3 TRBV11-2 TGTGCCAGCAGCTTAGGTTACTTAGCGGGGGGGACGGATACGCAGTATTTT CASSLGYLAGGTDTQYF
TRBD1 NA TRBJ2-2 TRBV4-1 TGCGCCAGCCACCCGACAGGGCTGGGCACCGGGGAGCTGTTTTTT CASHPTGLGTGELFF
NA NA TRBJ2-3 TRBV25-1 TGTGCCAGCAGTGAATGGGGGGACGGACCTACGCAGTATTTT CASSEWGDGPTQYF
TRBD1 NA TRBJ1-4 TRBV6-1 TGTGCCAGCAGTGAGAACAGGGGTACTAATGAAAAACTGTTTTTT CASSENRGTNEKLFF
NA NA TRBJ2-7 TRBV21-1 TGTGCCAGCGGCCCATACCCTGGGACAGGAGACTACGAGCAGTACTTC CASGPYPGTGDYEQYF
TRBD1 NA TRBJ1-1 TRBV3-1/TRBV3-2 TGTGCCAGCAGGATACAGGGGGGCACTGAAGCTTTCTTT CASRIQGGTEAFF
NA NA TRBJ1-6 TRBV3-1/TRBV3-2 TGTGCCAGCAGCCAAGGGCCATCGAAAAATTCACCCCTCCACTTT CASSQGPSKNSPLHF
NA NA TRBJ1-1 TRBV28 TGTGCCAGCATTAAGACAGGCACCGTGGGAACTGAAGCTTTCTTT CASIKTGTVGTEAFF
NA NA TRBJ2-3 TRBV4-3 TGCGCCAGCAGCCAACAGAGGAGCACAGATACGCAGTATTTT CASSQQRSTDTQYF
NA NA TRBJ2-3 TRBV7-2 TGTGCCAGCAGCCGGACTATCACGAAAGATACGCAGTATTTT CASSRTITKDTQYF
TRBD1 NA TRBJ1-5 TRBV5-5 TGTGCCAGCAGCTTGCGGGGGACAGGCAATCAGCCCCAGCATTTT CASSLRGTGNQPQHF
NA NA TRBJ1-6 TRBV7-3 TGTGCCAGCAGCTTAGTGGCACCCACACCCCTCCACTTT CASSLVAPTPLHF
NA NA TRBJ2-3 TRBV7-2 TGTGCCAGCAGCCGCCTGATTAGCGGCACAGATACGCAGTATTTT CASSRLISGTDTQYF
TRBD1 NA TRBJ1-2 TRBV30 TGTGCCTGGAGTGAATTAGACAGGGAGGAACGTGGCTACACCTTC CAWSELDREERGYTF
TRBD1 NA TRBJ2-7 TRBV7-2 TGTGCCAGCAGCTTACGGGGGACAGGGGCCTACGAGCAGTACTTC CASSLRGTGAYEQYF
NA NA TRBJ1-3 TRBV18 TGTGCCAGCTCACCGGCCACTGGAAACACCATATATTTT CASSPATGNTIYF
NA NA TRBJ2-1 TRBV6-4 TGTGCCAGCAGTGGCTCCCGGGTCAAACAGAGGGATGAGCAGTTCTTC CASSGSRVKQRDEQFF
TRBD1 NA TRBJ1-3 TRBV6-5 TGTGCCAGCAGTTACTCGACAGGGGCTGGAAACACCATATATTTT CASSYSTGAGNTIYF
TRBD1 NA TRBJ2-7 TRBV29-1 TGCAGCGTTGCCGGCTTGGGACAGGGGTCCTACGAGCAGTACTTC CSVAGLGQGSYEQYF
NA NA TRBJ2-6 TRBV9 TGTGCCAGCAGCGTACCGGGGTCTGGGGCCAACGTCCTGACTTTC CASSVPGSGANVLTF
NA NA TRBJ1-2 TRBV10-3 TGTGCCATCAGTGACCCGCGGCTTCGGTTCCCTTCTAACTATGGCTACACCTTC CAISDPRLRFPSNYGYTF
NA once TRBJ2-1 TRBV7-8 TGTGCCAGCAGCACACAGGGAGTCTCCTACAATGAGCAGTTCTTC CASSTQGVSYNEQFF
NA NA TRBJ1-4 TRBV7-9 TGTGCCAGCAGCCCCTCCTCAACTAATGAAAAACTGTTTTTT CASSPSSTNEKLFF
TRBD1 NA TRBJ1-5 TRBV6-2/TRBV6-3 TGTGCCAGCAGTTACGACAGGGCCGCTTATGAGCCCCAGCATTTT CASSYDRAAYEPQHF
TRBD1 NA TRBJ1-1 TRBV7-3 TGTGCCAGCAGCCTGACAGGGGTCGGTGAAGCTTTCTTT CASSLTGVGEAFF
NA NA TRBJ1-6 TRBV6-6 TGTGCCAGCAGTGGCCGCGGATCCGATAATTCACCCCTCCACTTT CASSGRGSDNSPLHF
TRBD1 NA TRBJ1-1 TRBV5-5 TGTGCCAGCAGCTGGGGACAGGGGTTAATGAACACTGAAGCTTTCTTT CASSWGQGLMNTEAFF
TRBD1 NA TRBJ2-4 TRBV6-6 TGTGCCAGCAGTCGCACTCCGGGACAGGGATGGGCCAAAAACATTCAGTACTTC CASSRTPGQGWAKNIQYF
NA few TRBJ2-3 TRBV24-1 TGTGCCACCAGTGGTGGAACGGTTCCGTCAGGTACGCAGTATTTT CATSGGTVPSGTQYF
TRBD1 NA TRBJ2-7 TRBV12-3/TRBV12-4 TGTGCCAGCAGATACACAGGGGCGCAGTACTTC CASRYTGAQYF
TRBD1 NA TRBJ2-7 TRBV18 TGTGCCAGCTCCCAGGAGACAGGGGCGGCCTACGAGCAGTACTTC CASSQETGAAYEQYF
TRBD1 NA TRBJ1-2 TRBV6-5 TGTGCCAGCAGTTACGGGACAGGGGAAGCTAACTATGGCTACACCTTC CASSYGTGEANYGYTF
NA NA TRBJ2-7 TRBV7-8 TGTGCCAGCAGCCGAGATGCGGTGGTCGGCGAGCAGTACTTC CASSRDAVVGEQYF
NA NA TRBJ1-1 TRBV30 TGTGCCTGGAGTGTAAATTGGGAGGGGAGGGGTGAAGCTTTCTTT CAWSVNWEGRGEAFF
TRBD1 NA TRBJ2-2 TRBV7-9 TGTGCCAGCAGCCCACCCGGGACAGGGGGCATAGGGGAGCTGTTTTTT CASSPPGTGGIGELFF
TRBD1 NA TRBJ1-6 TRBV6-8 TGTGCCAGCCCCTACAGGGGGCCTAATTCACCCCTCCACTTT CASPYRGPNSPLHF
TRBD1 NA TRBJ1-2 TRBV6-5 TGTGCCAGCAGTTACTCGAGGGTACAGGGGGTGCATGGCTACACCTTC CASSYSRVQGVHGYTF
NA NA TRBJ1-4 TRBV6-2/TRBV6-3 TGTGCCAGCAGTTACGCGGGGGAAAAACTGTTTTTT CASSYAGEKLFF
TRBD2 once TRBJ2-3 TRBV19 TGTGCCAGTAGTATAGTAGGAGCGGGGAGCACAGATACGCAGTATTTT CASSIVGAGSTDTQYF
TRBD1 NA TRBJ1-1 TRBV6-5 TGTGCCAGCAGTTACTCGCCCAGGGGGGCCGACACTGAAGCTTTCTTT CASSYSPRGADTEAFF
NA NA TRBJ1-1 TRBV12-2 TGTGCAAGTCCCGCCGAAGGGGGACAGATGATGAACACTGAAGCTTTCTTT CASPAEGGQMMNTEAFF
NA NA TRBJ2-7 TRBV15 TGTGCCACCAGCTTCGGACTCACCCGTCCTCAGTACTTC CATSFGLTRPQYF